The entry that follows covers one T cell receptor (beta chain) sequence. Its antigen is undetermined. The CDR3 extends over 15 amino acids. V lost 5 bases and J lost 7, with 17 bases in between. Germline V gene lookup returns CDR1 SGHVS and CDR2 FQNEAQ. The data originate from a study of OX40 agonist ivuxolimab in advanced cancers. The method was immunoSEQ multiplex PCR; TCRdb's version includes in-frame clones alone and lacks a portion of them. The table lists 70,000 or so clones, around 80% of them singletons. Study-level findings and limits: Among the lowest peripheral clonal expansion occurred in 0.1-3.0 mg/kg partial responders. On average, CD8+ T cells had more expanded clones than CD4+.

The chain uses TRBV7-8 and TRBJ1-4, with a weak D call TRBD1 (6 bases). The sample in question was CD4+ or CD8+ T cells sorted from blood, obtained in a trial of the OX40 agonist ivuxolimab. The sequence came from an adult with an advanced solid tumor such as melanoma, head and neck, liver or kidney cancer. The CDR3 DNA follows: TGTGCCAGCAGCCCCCTTAGGGGGGCCGGTGAAAAACTGTTTTTT. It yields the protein CASSPLRGAGEKLFF.